This T cell receptor (beta chain) comes out of a study of blood T cells in healthy people across ages. V shed 1 base and J shed 3 bases, with 9 bases lying between them. Per germline, CDR1 DFQATT and CDR2 SNEGSKA (reference sequence). This CDR3 is 13 amino acids long. This clonotype was detected a few times. Through a sample-barcoded 5' primer and a J-beta primer mix, a second PCR was run for 7 to 11 cycles. One entry per CDR3 protein results from TCRdb running MiXCR on the 5' RACE reads. The sample records some 890,000 distinct CDR3 sequences, about 29% being singletons. These same data were also listed under a study on T cells of mothers and their children. That work contributes: In unrelated and related pairs, TCR recombination output is shaped in a similar way by thymic selection. Compared with unrelated pairs, related mother-child pairs had slightly higher, non-significant overlap.

The source material was blood. V usage is TRBV20-1 and J usage is TRBJ1-2; D is perhaps TRBD1 (5 bases). The sequence derives from a woman aged 40 to 50 in good health. The CDR3 DNA is TGCAGTGCTAGAGCAGGGCGGGACTATGGCTACACCTTC. Translating gives CSARAGRDYGYTF.